This TCR beta chain was identified in a study of T cell clonality in common variable immunodeficiency. Study-wide points: Common variable immunodeficiency TCR beta sequences reportedly had fewer deletions and N-nucleotide insertions.

The CDR3 runs 13 residues. Germline CDR1 SGHDT, CDR2 YYEEEE. Trimming pared 1 base from V and 4 bases from J, leaving 7 bases between. This clone was seen ten or more times. Its target is not known. The read terminates 3 residues ahead of where the CDR3 ends, so the germline J gene completes it. Blood came from CVID subjects not ill and not taking immunomodulatory or immunosuppressive medication. The data were produced by immunoSEQ multiplex PCR, yet TCRdb's version contains in-frame clones alone and is incomplete. The profile covers over 30,000 clones, none occurring a single time. The TCR was taken from a human donor with common variable immunodeficiency. The chain employs TRBV5-6 and TRBJ2-3; D might be TRBD2 (6 bases). What was sequenced was peripheral blood mononuclear cells. This CDR3 is CASSLSGADTQYF. The part of the CDR3 DNA that was read is TGTGCCAGCAGCTTGTCGGGGGCAGATACG.